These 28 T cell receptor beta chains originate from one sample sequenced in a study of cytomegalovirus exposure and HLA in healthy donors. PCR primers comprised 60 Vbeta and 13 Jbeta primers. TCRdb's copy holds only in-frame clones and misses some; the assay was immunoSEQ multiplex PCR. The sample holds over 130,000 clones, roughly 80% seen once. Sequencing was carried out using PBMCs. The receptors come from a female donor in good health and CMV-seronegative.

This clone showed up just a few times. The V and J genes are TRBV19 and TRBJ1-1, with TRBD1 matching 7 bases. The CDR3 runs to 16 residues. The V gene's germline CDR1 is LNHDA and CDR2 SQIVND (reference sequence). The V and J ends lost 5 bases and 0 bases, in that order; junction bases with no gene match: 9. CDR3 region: CASSPSTGNVNTEAFF. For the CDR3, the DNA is TGTGCCAGTAGTCCCTCGACAGGGAACGTGAACACTGAAGCTTTCTTT.

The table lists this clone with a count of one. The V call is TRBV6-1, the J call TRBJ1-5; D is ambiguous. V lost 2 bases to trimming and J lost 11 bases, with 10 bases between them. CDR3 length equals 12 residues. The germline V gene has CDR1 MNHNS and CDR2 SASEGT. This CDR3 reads CASSEQIMTQHF. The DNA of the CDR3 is TGTGCCAGCAGTGAACAGATCATGACCCAGCATTTT.

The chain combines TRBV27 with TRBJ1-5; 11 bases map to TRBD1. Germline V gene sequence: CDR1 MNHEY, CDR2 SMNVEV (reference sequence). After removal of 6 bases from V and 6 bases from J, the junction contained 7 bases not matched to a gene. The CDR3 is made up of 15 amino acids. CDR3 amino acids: CASSPGTGGVQPQHF. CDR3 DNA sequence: TGTGCCAGCAGCCCCGGGACAGGGGGTGTTCAGCCCCAGCATTTT.

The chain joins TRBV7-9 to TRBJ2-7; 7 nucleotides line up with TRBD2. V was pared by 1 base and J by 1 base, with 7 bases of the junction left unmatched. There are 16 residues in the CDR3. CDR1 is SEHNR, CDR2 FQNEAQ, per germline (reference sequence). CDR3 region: CASSLGPRGSSYEQYF. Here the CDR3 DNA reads TGTGCCAGCAGCTTAGGGCCGCGGGGGTCGTCCTACGAGCAGTACTTC.

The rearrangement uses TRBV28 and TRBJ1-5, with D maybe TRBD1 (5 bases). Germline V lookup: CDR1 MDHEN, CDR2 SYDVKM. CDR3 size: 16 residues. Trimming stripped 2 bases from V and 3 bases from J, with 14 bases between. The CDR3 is CASSLGARQLNQPQHF. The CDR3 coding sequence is TGTGCCAGCAGTTTAGGGGCTCGACAGCTCAATCAGCCCCAGCATTTT.

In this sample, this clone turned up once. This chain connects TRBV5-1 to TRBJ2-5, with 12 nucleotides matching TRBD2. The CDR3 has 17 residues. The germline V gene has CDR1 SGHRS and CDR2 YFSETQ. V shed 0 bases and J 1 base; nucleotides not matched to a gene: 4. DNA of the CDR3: TGCGCCAGCAGCTTGGCCTTGACTAGCGGGAGCCAAGAGACCCAGTACTTC. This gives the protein CASSLALTSGSQETQYF.

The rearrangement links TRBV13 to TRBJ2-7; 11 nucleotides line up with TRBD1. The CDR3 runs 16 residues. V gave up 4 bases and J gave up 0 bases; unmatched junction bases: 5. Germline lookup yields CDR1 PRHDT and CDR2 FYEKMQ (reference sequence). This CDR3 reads CASSWTGGPSSYEQYF. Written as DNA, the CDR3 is TGTGCCAGCAGCTGGACAGGGGGCCCATCCTCCTACGAGCAGTACTTC.

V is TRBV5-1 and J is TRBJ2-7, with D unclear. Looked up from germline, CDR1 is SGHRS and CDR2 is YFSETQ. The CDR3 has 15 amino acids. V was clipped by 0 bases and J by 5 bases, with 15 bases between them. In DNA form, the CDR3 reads TGCGCCAGCAGCTTGGCAGACACACAATTAGACGAGCAGTACTTC. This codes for CASSLADTQLDEQYF.

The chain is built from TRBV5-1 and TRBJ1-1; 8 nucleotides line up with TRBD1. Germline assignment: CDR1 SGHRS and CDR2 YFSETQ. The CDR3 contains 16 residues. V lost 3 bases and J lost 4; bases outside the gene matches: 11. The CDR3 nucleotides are TGCGCCAGCAGCTCGGGCGTACAGGGGGTCGGCACTGAAGCTTTCTTT. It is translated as CASSSGVQGVGTEAFF.

CDR3 loop: CASSRGLAEANTGELFF. The CDR3 nucleotides read TGCGCCAGCAGCCGGGGACTAGCGGAGGCGAACACCGGGGAGCTGTTTTTT. The chain joins TRBV5-1 to TRBJ2-2; TRBD2 aligns across 11 bases. Germline lookup yields CDR1 SGHRS and CDR2 YFSETQ. This CDR3 comprises 17 residues. V trimming: 4 bases; J trimming: 0 bases; junction bases outside the gene matches: 5.

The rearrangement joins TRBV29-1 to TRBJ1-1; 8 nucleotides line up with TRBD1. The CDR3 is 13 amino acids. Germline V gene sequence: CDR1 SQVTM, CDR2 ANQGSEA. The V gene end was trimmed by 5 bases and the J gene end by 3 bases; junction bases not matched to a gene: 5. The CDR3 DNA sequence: TGCAGCGTTACCGCAGGGGGCCACACTGAAGCTTTCTTT. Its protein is CSVTAGGHTEAFF. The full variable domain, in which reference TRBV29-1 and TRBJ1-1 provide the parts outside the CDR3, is SAVISQKPSRDICQRGTSLTIQCQVDSQVTMMFWYRQQPGQSLTLIATANQGSEATYESGFVIDKFPISRPNLTFSTLTVSNMSPEDSSIYLCSVTAGGHTEAFFGQGTRLTVV.

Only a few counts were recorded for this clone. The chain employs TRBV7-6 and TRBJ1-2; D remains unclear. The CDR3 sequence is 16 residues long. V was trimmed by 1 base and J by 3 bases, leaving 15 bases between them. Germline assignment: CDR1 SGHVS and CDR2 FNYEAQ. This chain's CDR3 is CASSLGSTSGDYGYTF. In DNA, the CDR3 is TGTGCCAGCAGCTTAGGGTCGACCTCAGGTGACTATGGCTACACCTTC.

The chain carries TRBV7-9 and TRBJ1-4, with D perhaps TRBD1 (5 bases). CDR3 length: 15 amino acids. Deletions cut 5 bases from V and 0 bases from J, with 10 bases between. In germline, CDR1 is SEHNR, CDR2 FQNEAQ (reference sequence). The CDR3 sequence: CASSRTGSTNEKLFF. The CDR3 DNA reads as TGTGCCAGCAGCCGCACAGGCTCAACTAATGAAAAACTGTTTTTT.

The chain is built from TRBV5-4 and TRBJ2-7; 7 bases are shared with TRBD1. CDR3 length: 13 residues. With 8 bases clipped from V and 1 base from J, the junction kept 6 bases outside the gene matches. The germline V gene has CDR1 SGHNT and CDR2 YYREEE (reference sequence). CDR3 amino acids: CASKGGLSYEQYF. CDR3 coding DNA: TGTGCCAGTAAAGGGGGCTTGTCCTACGAGCAGTACTTC.

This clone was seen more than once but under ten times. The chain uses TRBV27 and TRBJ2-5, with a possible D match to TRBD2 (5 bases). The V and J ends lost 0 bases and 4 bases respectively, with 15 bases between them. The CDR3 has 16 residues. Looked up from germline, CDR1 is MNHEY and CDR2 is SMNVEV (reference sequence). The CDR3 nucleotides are TGTGCCAGCAGTTTATCGGGGAGATTGGCGAGAGAGACCCAGTACTTC. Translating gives CASSLSGRLARETQYF.

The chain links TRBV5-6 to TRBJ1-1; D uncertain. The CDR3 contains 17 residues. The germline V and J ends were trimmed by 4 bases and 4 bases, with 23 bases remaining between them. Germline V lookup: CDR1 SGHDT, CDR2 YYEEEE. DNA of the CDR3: TGTGCCAGCAGCCCCTTCGGAGCGGGGTCCGGGCGCACTGAAGCTTTCTTT. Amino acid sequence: CASSPFGAGSGRTEAFF.

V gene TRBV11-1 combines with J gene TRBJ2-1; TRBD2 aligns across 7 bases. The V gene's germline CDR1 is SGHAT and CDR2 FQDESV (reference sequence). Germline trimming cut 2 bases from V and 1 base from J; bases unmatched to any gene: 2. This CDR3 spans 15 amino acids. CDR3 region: CASSLRRESYNEQFF. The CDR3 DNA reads TGTGCCAGCAGCTTACGGCGGGAGTCCTACAATGAGCAGTTCTTC.

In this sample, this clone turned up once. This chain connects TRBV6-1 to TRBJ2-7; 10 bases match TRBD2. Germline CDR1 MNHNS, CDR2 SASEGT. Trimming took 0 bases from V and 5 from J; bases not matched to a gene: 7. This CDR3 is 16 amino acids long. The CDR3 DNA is TGTGCCAGCAGTGAAGCGGCGTCTAGCGGGAGCGACGAGCAGTACTTC. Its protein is CASSEAASSGSDEQYF.

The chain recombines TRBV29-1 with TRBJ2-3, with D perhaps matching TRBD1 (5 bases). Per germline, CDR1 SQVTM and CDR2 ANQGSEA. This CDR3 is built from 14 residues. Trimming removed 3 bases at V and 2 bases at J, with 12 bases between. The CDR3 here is CSVDDPGYTDTQYF. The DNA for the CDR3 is TGCAGCGTTGATGACCCAGGGTACACAGATACGCAGTATTTT.

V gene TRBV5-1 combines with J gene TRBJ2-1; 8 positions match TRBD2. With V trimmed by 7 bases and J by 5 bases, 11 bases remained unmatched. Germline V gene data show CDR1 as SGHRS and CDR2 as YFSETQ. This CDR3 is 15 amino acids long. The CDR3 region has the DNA TGCGCCAGCGCCACGGGGGGGACTTTGAACAATGAGCAGTTCTTC. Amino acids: CASATGGTLNNEQFF.

CDR3 region: CASSLYGASYEQFF. The CDR3 region has the DNA TGTGCCAGCAGTTTATATGGGGCCTCCTATGAGCAGTTCTTC. The V and J genes are TRBV28 and TRBJ2-1; possible D gene TRBD1, 5 bases. CDR3 length equals 14 residues. Trimming left V 1 base short and J 8 bases short, with 12 bases between. Germline V gene data show CDR1 as MDHEN and CDR2 as SYDVKM.

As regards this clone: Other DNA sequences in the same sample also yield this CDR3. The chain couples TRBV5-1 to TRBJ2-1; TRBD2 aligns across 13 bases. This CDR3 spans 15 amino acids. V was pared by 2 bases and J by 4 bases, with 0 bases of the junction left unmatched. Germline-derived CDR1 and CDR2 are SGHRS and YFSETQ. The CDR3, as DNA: TGCGCCAGCAGCTTACTAGCGGGAGGGTACAATGAGCAGTTCTTC. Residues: CASSLLAGGYNEQFF.

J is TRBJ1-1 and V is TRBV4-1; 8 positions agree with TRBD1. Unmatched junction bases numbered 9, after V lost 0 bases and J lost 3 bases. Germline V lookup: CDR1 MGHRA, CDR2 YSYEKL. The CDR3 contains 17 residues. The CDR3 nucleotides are TGCGCCAGCAGCCAAGATCAGGAGCAGGGGGCGGACACTGAAGCTTTCTTT. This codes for CASSQDQEQGADTEAFF.

The chain's CDR3 is CASSADRDTYQETQYF. In nucleotides, the CDR3 is TGCGCCAGCAGCGCCGACCGGGACACCTACCAAGAGACCCAGTACTTC. The chain joins TRBV4-1 to TRBJ2-5; D perhaps matches TRBD1 (6 bases). V gave up 5 bases and J gave up 0 bases, with 16 bases separating them. From germline, CDR1 is MGHRA and CDR2 YSYEKL. The CDR3 has 16 residues.

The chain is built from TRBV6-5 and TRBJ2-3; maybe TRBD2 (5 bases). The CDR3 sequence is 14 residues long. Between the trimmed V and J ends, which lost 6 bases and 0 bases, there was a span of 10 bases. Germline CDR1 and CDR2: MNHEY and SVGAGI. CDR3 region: CASRLGLSTDTQYF. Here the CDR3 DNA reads TGTGCCAGCAGACTAGGACTCAGCACAGATACGCAGTATTTT.

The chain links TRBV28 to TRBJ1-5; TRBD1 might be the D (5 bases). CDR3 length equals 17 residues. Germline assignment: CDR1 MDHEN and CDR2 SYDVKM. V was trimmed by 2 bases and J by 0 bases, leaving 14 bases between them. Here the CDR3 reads CASSLGPGKDSNQPQHF. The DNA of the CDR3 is TGTGCCAGCAGTTTAGGTCCAGGGAAAGATAGCAATCAGCCCCAGCATTTT.

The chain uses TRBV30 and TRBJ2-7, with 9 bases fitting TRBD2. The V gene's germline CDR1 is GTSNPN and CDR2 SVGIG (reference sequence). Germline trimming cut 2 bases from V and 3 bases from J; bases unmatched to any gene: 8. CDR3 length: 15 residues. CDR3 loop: CAWSPLAGALYEQYF. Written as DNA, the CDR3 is TGTGCCTGGAGTCCTTTAGCGGGAGCCCTCTACGAGCAGTACTTC.

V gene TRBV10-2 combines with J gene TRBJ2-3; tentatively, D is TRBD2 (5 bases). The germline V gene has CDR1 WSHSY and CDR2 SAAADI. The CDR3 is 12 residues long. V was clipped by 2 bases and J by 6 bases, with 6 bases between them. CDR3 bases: TGCGCCAGCAGTGAGCAGCGGGATACGCAGTATTTT. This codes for CASSEQRDTQYF.